This TCR beta chain came from a study of T-cell memory formation after mild COVID-19 (dated by TCRdb to the early 2020s). For the wider study: TCR sequence clusters from the two donors were largely donor specific. Longitudinal TCRalpha and TCRbeta repertoire sequencing tracked T-cell clones expanding and contracting after mild COVID-19 in a couple of donors. The cohort comprised two young, previously healthy adult volunteers, one female and one male. The investigation overall reported the following: The study covered only two mild cases, and larger cohorts including severe cases with pre-infection samples were considered necessary. Some responding clones were found in pre-infection memory, which suggests that pre-existing cross-reactive memory T cells took part in the SARS-CoV-2 response. Balanced CD4/CD8 phenotypes were observed for clones contracting from day 15 to 85, whereas a bias towards CD4+ was observed for a second wave of clones expanding from day 15 to 37. SARS-CoV-2 specificity of the second-wave clones peaking on day 37 was not confirmed. Contracting CD4+ clones turned up mainly in the CM and EM memory subsets, whereas EMRA was where CD8+ clones were enriched.

The CDR3 spans 16 residues, from the cysteine through the phenylalanine. The sequence is cut down to CDR3 DNA, 48 bases in frame from base 1. CDR1 and CDR2 (MGHDK, SYGVNS) derive from the germline V gene. V drops 5 bases and J drops 3 bases, leaving 19 bases in between. The data were produced on an Illumina NovaSeq 6000. TCRalpha and TCRbeta cDNA libraries were built by 5'RACE with constant-segment primers, adding sample barcodes and unique molecular identifiers. Trizol reagent was used to extract RNA from every sample. Amplification of the libraries took two PCR steps, and the second step added a second sample barcode plus Illumina TruSeq adapters. Sequencing of libraries was performed on an Illumina NovaSeq with 2 x 150 bp paired-end reads. The published analysis was carried out like this. With migec v1.2.7, reads were demultiplexed and then collapsed into UMI-guided consensus sequences. Using mixcr v2.1.11, UMI consensuses were aligned to TRA and TRB V and J templates and then assembled into clonotypes. Expanded or contracted clonotypes were those called significant by both edgeR and NoisET, with noise models trained on biological replicates. For edgeR calls, the cutoffs were a false discovery rate-adjusted p below 0.01 and a log2 fold-change threshold of 1. As an exploratory analysis of dynamics, max-normalized trajectories of the 1000 most abundant clonotypes were examined by PCA with hierarchical clustering. The CD4 or CD8 phenotype of responding clones was assigned using the separately sequenced CD4+ and CD8+ repertoires. The raw public data were reprocessed by TCRdb itself: fastp quality trimming at Q25, MiXCR clonotype calling, in-frame beta chains only. Every CDR3 protein is listed once, alongside the most common genes and DNA of its rows. The authors' filters were not applied to this entry. The sample table records roughly 100,000 distinct CDR3 sequences; around 11% of these occur just once. The ten biggest clones cover approximately 30% of the sample.

Ficoll-Paque density gradient centrifugation was used to isolate PBMCs. This clonotype occurred a few times. Its antigen remains unidentified. There are no base qualities to consult, and no much larger clone falls within one base. The sample taken for sequencing was PBMCs or a T cell subset sorted from them (not recorded which). The source is an adult woman who had mild COVID-19 (a few samples of this study predate the infection). The sample titles of this study are shuffled in the database, so cell type and time point are left out; the donor was told from shared clones. The V and J genes are TRBV25-1 and TRBJ2-5; the D gene is unclear. The CDR3 region: CASSTLEARPEETQYF. The bases are TGTGCCAGCAGTACTCTAGAGGCGCGTCCCGAAGAGACCCAGTACTTC.